This entry lists 10 T cell receptor beta chains sequenced from one sample in a study of blood T cell repertoires in COVID-19. The protocol was immunoSEQ multiplex PCR, while the TCRdb copy is restricted to in-frame clones and leaves out a portion. Here the sample spans about 260,000 clones, roughly 90% being singletons. Sequencing was performed on peripheral blood. These TCRs come from a man aged 55-75 years who had recovered from COVID-19.

Comment on this clone: Other DNA sequences in the sample encode the same CDR3. The V call is TRBV12-3 or TRBV12-4, the J call TRBJ1-1, with 7 bases identical to TRBD1. The CDR3 runs to 13 residues. Trimming at V came to 6 bases and at J to 4 bases, leaving 5 bases not matched to a gene. CDR3 nucleotides: TGTGCCAGCAGCCTACAGGGGAGCACTGAAGCTTTCTTT. Translated, it gives CASSLQGSTEAFF.

CDR3 loop: CASSVITGVEAFF. CDR3 sequence (DNA): TGTGCCAGCAGCGTAATCACAGGGGTTGAAGCTTTCTTT. V and J are TRBV7-2 and TRBJ1-1; 7 bases fit TRBD1. The CDR3 covers 13 residues. CDR1 and CDR2 (germline): SGHTA, FQGNSA. V dropped 5 bases and J dropped 7; count of bases not matched to a gene: 7.

This clone was found a few times. J is TRBJ1-6 and V is TRBV24-1; D call uncertain. Germline values: CDR1 KGHDR, CDR2 SFDVKD. Trimming left V 4 bases short and J 1 base short, with 4 bases between. CDR3 length: 14 amino acids. As DNA, the CDR3 is TGTGCCACCAGTGAATCTTCCTATAATTCACCCCTCCACTTT. It is translated as CATSESSYNSPLHF.

V is TRBV3-1 (or the pseudogene TRBV3-2) and J is TRBJ2-3; 8 bases are a match to TRBD1. The CDR3 covers 15 residues. Germline CDR1 is LGHDT and CDR2 is YNNKEL (reference sequence). The V and J ends lost 4 bases and 3 bases, in that order; junction bases with no gene match: 6. This CDR3 reads CASSPDRVGTDTQYF. CDR3 nucleotides: TGTGCCAGCAGCCCGGACAGGGTAGGAACAGATACGCAGTATTTT.

Concerning this clone itself: The same CDR3 also results from other DNA sequences found in this sample. The CDR3 DNA sequence: TGTGCCAGCAGCTTAATGGGACAGGGCTCCTACGAGCAGTACTTC. Translating gives CASSLMGQGSYEQYF. The genes are TRBV5-6 and TRBJ2-7; TRBD1 matches at 9 bases. J gave up 0 bases and V 2 bases, and 3 bases lay outside the gene matches. This CDR3 is built from 15 residues. The germline V gene has CDR1 SGHDT and CDR2 YYEEEE.

This clone was seen a few times. The rearrangement uses TRBV19 and TRBJ2-2; D not certain. V shed 4 bases and J shed 5 bases, with 8 bases lying between them. This CDR3 comprises 13 residues. Germline values: CDR1 LNHDA, CDR2 SQIVND (reference sequence). This CDR3 reads CASSKAVTGELFF. The CDR3 nucleotides are TGTGCCAGTAGTAAGGCGGTTACCGGGGAGCTGTTTTTT.

V gene TRBV7-9 combines with J gene TRBJ2-5; 7 bases fit TRBD2. This CDR3 region has 15 residues. With 3 bases clipped from V and 3 bases from J, the junction kept 7 bases outside the gene matches. Looked up from germline, CDR1 is SEHNR and CDR2 is FQNEAQ (reference sequence). CDR3 sequence (DNA): TGTGCCAGCAGCTTCCGGGACTATCAAAAAGAGACCCAGTACTTC. As protein: CASSFRDYQKETQYF.

This clone appeared a single time. The V and J genes are TRBV5-8 and TRBJ2-3, with TRBD2 matching 13 bases. CDR1 and CDR2 (germline): SGHTS, YDEGEE. The CDR3 spans 17 residues. Trimming cost V 2 bases and J 4 bases; bases outside gene matches: 7. CDR3 protein: CASSFTGTSGVADTQYF. The CDR3 nucleotides read TGTGCCAGCAGCTTTACCGGGACTAGCGGGGTGGCAGATACGCAGTATTTT.

The chain couples TRBV7-2 to TRBJ1-5, with TRBD1 identical over 9 bases. This CDR3 comprises 16 residues. J lost 7 bases, V lost 3 bases, and 10 bases had no gene match. Per germline, CDR1 SGHTA and CDR2 FQGNSA. DNA of the CDR3: TGTGCCAGCAGCTTGACGGGACAGGGAGGAAGGCAGCCCCAGCATTTT. As protein: CASSLTGQGGRQPQHF.

A note on this clone: In the same sample, other DNA sequences code for this CDR3. The V call is TRBV7-9, the J call TRBJ2-1; 11 bases are a match to TRBD2. CDR1 and CDR2 from the germline V gene are SEHNR and FQNEAQ (reference sequence). Trimming removed 0 bases from V and 7 bases from J; junction bases left unmatched: 2. The CDR3 is 15 residues long. The CDR3 sequence is CASSLATSGVNEQFF. The CDR3 DNA is TGTGCCAGCAGCTTAGCGACTAGCGGGGTGAATGAGCAGTTCTTC. The variable domain in full, completed from reference TRBV7-9 and TRBJ2-1, reads DTGVSQNPRHKITKRGQNVTFRCDPISEHNRLYWYRQTLGQGPEFLTYFQNEAQLEKSRLLSDRFSAERPKGSFSTLEIQRTEQGDSAMYLCASSLATSGVNEQFFGPGTRLTVL.